The next 3 T cell receptor beta chains were all read from a single sample in a study of T-cell reconstitution after alpha-beta-depleted transplantation in children. During its preparation, the TCRbeta library received unique molecular identifiers. One entry per CDR3 protein results from TCRdb running MiXCR on the PCR reads. The sample lists about 260,000 distinct CDR3 sequences; around 10% were seen once. Here the sequenced sample was peripheral blood, taken 180 days after TCRalphabeta/CD19-depleted stem cell transplant. The receptors shown here come from a male patient aged 2 to 9 who had a stem cell transplant for chronic granulomatous disease, so the T cells may come from the graft donor.

The table lists this clonotype with many counts. V usage is TRBV27 and J usage is TRBJ2-5; D could derive from TRBD1 or TRBD2 (5 bases each). The CDR3 is 15 amino acids. CDR1 MNHEY and CDR2 SMNVEV come from the germline V gene (reference sequence). Trimming left V 5 bases short and J 6 bases short, with 19 bases between. For the CDR3, the DNA is TGTGCCAGCAGTCCCCCCGGGACCCAAGGGCAGACCCAGTACTTC. Translation gives CASSPPGTQGQTQYF.

Concerning this clonotype itself: A much larger clone differs from this one at a single base, so this may be a read error. The chain couples TRBV12-3 or TRBV12-4 to TRBJ2-3; D is perhaps TRBD2 (5 bases). This CDR3 has 14 residues. The V end lost 1 base, the J end lost 8 bases, and 13 bases lay between the germline ends. The CDR3 region is CASSLVARAVTQYF. Written as DNA, the CDR3 is TGTGCCAGCAGTTTAGTAGCGCGGGCAGTTACGCAGTATTTT.

There are many counts of this clonotype. Lacking the conserved final phenylalanine or tryptophan, this CDR3 likely reflects a read error. Because the CDR3's place on the DNA is in doubt, the DNA is left out and the CDR3 is given as listed by TCRdb. The V gene is TRBV5-6, the J gene TRBJ2-5; the DNA was not used to check the table's D call, TRBD1. Looked up from germline, CDR1 is SGHDT and CDR2 is YYEEEE. The CDR3 length equals 14 residues, ends included. The chain's CDR3 is CASSFGTGGNKIFL.